The next 5 T cell receptor beta chains were all read from a single sample in a study of T cell clonotyping in hematopoietic cell transplantation. Libraries were prepared by immunoSEQ multiplex PCR; TCRdb keeps only in-frame clonotypes and omits some of them. The table lists about 5,700 clones, approximately 91% of them singletons. This specimen consisted of peripheral blood mononuclear cells, obtained 100 days after allogeneic stem cell transplant. The receptors stem from a female patient in her 50s who had an allogeneic stem cell transplant from an unrelated donor, so T cells may come from the graft donor. Some clones in this sample may be carry-over from other donors' samples.

DNA for the CDR3: TGTGCCTGGACAGGGACGGTGAACACTGAAGCTTTCTTT. This codes for CAWTGTVNTEAFF. The chain uses TRBV30 and TRBJ1-1, with D possibly TRBD1 on 5 matching bases. CDR3 size: 13 residues. The germline V gene encodes CDR1 GTSNPN and CDR2 SVGIG (reference sequence). Trimming stripped 4 bases from V and 0 bases from J, with 9 bases between.

The V gene is TRBV15, the J gene TRBJ2-7; D is unresolved. The V gene's germline CDR1 is LNHNV and CDR2 YYDKDF (reference sequence). Between the trimmed V and J ends, which lost 0 bases and 3 bases, there was a span of 6 bases. The CDR3 is 13 amino acids. The CDR3 loop reads CATSRDSGYEQYF. CDR3 coding DNA: TGTGCCACCAGCAGAGATAGTGGCTACGAGCAGTACTTC.

V and J are TRBV12-5 and TRBJ1-5; 8 bases fit TRBD1. The CDR3 is made up of 15 amino acids. In germline, CDR1 is LGHNT, CDR2 FRNRAP. V was clipped by 6 bases and J by 8 bases; unmatched bases: 12. The CDR3 DNA reads TGTGCTAGTGGAGCCCCCGGACAGGGTCGGGAGCCCCAGCATTTT. Encoded protein: CASGAPGQGREPQHF.

The J gene is TRBJ1-2, the V gene TRBV6-1; D not resolved. Germline V CDR1 and CDR2: MNHNS, SASEGT. CDR3 length: 11 residues. V gave up 6 bases and J gave up 5 bases, with 7 bases separating them. The CDR3 coding sequence is TGTGCCAGCAGCTTCTCTTATGGCTACACCTTC. It is translated as CASSFSYGYTF.

The chain employs TRBV5-1 and TRBJ2-1, with 14 nucleotides matching TRBD2. The V gene's germline CDR1 is SGHRS and CDR2 YFSETQ. The CDR3 sequence is 15 residues long. The J segment lost 12 bases and the V segment lost 4 bases, leaving 9 bases of the junction unmatched. The CDR3 reads CASSRGLAGDTLQFF. CDR3 bases: TGCGCCAGCAGCCGGGGACTAGCGGGGGACACACTGCAGTTCTTC.